These T cell receptor beta chains were read from a single sample in a study of post-analysis software for immune sequencing data. TCRdb called the PCR reads again in MiXCR, with one record for every CDR3 protein. The data contain about 570,000 distinct CDR3 sequences, around a third of them singletons. Sequences were obtained from blood. The receptor set was obtained from a girl aged 2-17 years with multiple sclerosis. CDR3s include the opening cysteine and the closing phenylalanine or tryptophan. The order of the fields is V gene, D gene, J gene, CDR3 protein. D genes are given only for firm matches.

>TRBV4-2|TRBD2|TRBJ2-1
CASSDPSGGYCNEQFF
>TRBV6-6|TRBD1|TRBJ2-7
CASSQLGQGKYEQYF
>TRBV12-3/TRBV12-4|TRBD1|TRBJ1-5
CASSFSQGVIGGNQPQHF
>TRBV7-2|TRBD1|TRBJ1-5
CASSSAGQVNLRPQPQHF
>TRBV9|-|TRBJ2-3
CASSVVSIGADTQYF
>TRBV7-9|-|TRBJ2-4
CASSLVGGAVFENIQYF
>TRBV28|-|TRBJ2-4
CASEQGNIQYF
>TRBV6-1|-|TRBJ2-3
CASSEPYATDTQYF
>TRBV3-1|TRBD1|TRBJ2-1
CASSQDLGQGSNNEQFF
>TRBV5-1|TRBD1|TRBJ2-4
CASSRPGRDSKNIQDF
>TRBV15|TRBD2|TRBJ2-5
CATSRDWLADLQETQYF
>TRBV15|TRBD2|TRBJ2-3
CATSSSGGTDTQYF
>TRBV3-1|TRBD2|TRBJ2-1
CASSPLGASGPGEQFF
>TRBV20-1|-|TRBJ1-1
CSARPRNRVYTEAFF
>TRBV27|-|TRBJ2-3
CASSQRAVGTDTQYF
>TRBV12-3/TRBV12-4|-|TRBJ1-2
CASTSAYGYTF
>TRBV25-1|-|TRBJ1-2
CASSETDYGYTF
>TRBV20-1|-|TRBJ1-5
CSASPGTTKNQPQHF
>TRBV6-6|-|TRBJ2-7
CASSYRRDSAYEQYF
>TRBV10-3|-|TRBJ1-4
CAISVDSPPQKLFF
>TRBV6-5|-|TRBJ1-5
CASSSVRGVGLGQPQHF
>TRBV10-2|TRBD1|TRBJ1-2
CASSEIQGANIYGYTF
>TRBV13|TRBD1|TRBJ1-2
CASSATGGSGYTF
>TRBV5-1|-|TRBJ2-5
CASSLTRARETQYF
>TRBV6-6|-|TRBJ1-4
CASSYNWNNEKLFF
>TRBV4-1|-|TRBJ2-6
CASSQVRTGANVLTF
>TRBV27|-|TRBJ2-1
CASSLRISPHNEQFF
>TRBV20-1|TRBD2|TRBJ2-1
CSARASGGAVQFF
>TRBV2|TRBD2|TRBJ2-1
CASRGASGGTVFF
>TRBV20-1|-|TRBJ2-5
CSPLEYQETQYF
>TRBV10-1|-|TRBJ2-3
CASSESGGDTQYF
>TRBV5-1|TRBD2|TRBJ2-1
CASSLVPRRGGLYNEQFF
>TRBV28|-|TRBJ2-5
CASESTETQYF
>TRBV6-5|TRBD2|TRBJ2-3
CASSYGSGGVFTDTQYF
>TRBV11-1|-|TRBJ1-6
CASSIGIANSPLHF
>TRBV20-1|TRBD2|TRBJ2-5
CSASGSSGGETQYF
>TRBV10-3|-|TRBJ1-2
CAARDGNYGYTF
>TRBV5-1|-|TRBJ2-5
CASARDTAGETQYF
>TRBV7-2|-|TRBJ2-3
CASSLSLGTGADTQYF
>TRBV5-1|-|TRBJ1-1
CASSPNLGWDTEAFF
>TRBV6-5|-|TRBJ1-4
CASSYSDRATNEKLFF
>TRBV29-1|-|TRBJ2-1
CSVEEVVQGGEQFF